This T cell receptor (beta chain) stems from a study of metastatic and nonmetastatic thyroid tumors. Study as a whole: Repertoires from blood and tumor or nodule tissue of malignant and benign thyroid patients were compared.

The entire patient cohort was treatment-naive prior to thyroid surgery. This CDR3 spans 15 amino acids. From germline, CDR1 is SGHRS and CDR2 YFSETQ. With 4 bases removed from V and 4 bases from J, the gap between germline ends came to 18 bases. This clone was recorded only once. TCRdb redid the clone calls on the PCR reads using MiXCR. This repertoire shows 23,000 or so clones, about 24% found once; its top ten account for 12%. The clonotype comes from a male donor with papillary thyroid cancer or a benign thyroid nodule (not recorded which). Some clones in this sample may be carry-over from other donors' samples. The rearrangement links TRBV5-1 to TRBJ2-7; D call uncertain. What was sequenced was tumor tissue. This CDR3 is CASSANSSPLYEQYF. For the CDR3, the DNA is TGCGCCAGCAGCGCCAACTCGTCCCCCCTTTACGAGCAGTACTTC.